This is a list of T cell receptor beta chains from one sample in a study of T cell responses to AZD1222 COVID-19 vaccine. The table came from immunoSEQ multiplex PCR; TCRdb's copy has only in-frame clones and leaves some out. Counted here are about 54,000 clones, around 84% occurring once; the ten biggest clones make up 10%. The sample was peripheral blood, taken on day 0 of AZD1222 vaccination. The receptors stem from an adult in good health. CDR3s include the opening cysteine and the closing phenylalanine or tryptophan. The D gene is left open where the match is weak. Clone size is not always given. Where it is, it says once, few, many or a class for expanded clones.

TRBD2	TRBV2	once	TRBJ2-1	15	CASKWASGSDNEQFF	TGTGCCAGCAAGTGGGCTAGCGGGAGTGACAATGAGCAGTTCTTC
TRBD1	TRBV5-4	-	TRBJ2-1	16	CASSPGRTGAYNEQFF	TGTGCCAGCAGCCCAGGGCGGACAGGAGCCTACAATGAGCAGTTCTTC
TRBD2	TRBV5-1	-	TRBJ2-3	18	CASSSGLAGGRGTDTQYF	TGCGCCAGCAGCTCGGGACTAGCGGGAGGGCGGGGCACAGATACGCAGTATTTT
-	TRBV6-5	-	TRBJ1-2	15	CASSYNTGKSYGYTF	TGTGCCAGCAGTTACAACACAGGGAAGAGTTATGGCTACACCTTC
TRBD2	TRBV27	-	TRBJ2-3	14	CASSSGTSGGAQYF	TGTGCCAGCAGTTCCGGGACTAGCGGGGGTGCGCAGTATTTT
-	TRBV4-2	-	TRBJ2-3	16	CARSHGGGGGVDTQYF	TGTGCCCGCAGCCACGGGGGCGGAGGGGGGGTAGATACGCAGTATTTT
TRBD1	TRBV14	-	TRBJ2-5	14	CASSQEWTGETQYF	TGTGCCAGCAGCCAAGAGTGGACAGGAGAGACCCAGTACTTC
-	TRBV7-5	-	TRBJ2-7	17	CARSQNTPGLPGFEQYF	TGTGCCAGAAGCCAAAATACCCCGGGACTACCGGGTTTCGAGCAGTACTTC
TRBD2	TRBV30	-	TRBJ2-2	15	CAWRHGLAGTGELFF	TGTGCCTGGAGGCACGGACTAGCGGGCACCGGGGAGCTGTTTTTT
-	TRBV7-2	few	TRBJ2-7	14	CASSYGRQSYEQYF	TGTGCCAGCAGCTATGGACGGCAGTCCTACGAGCAGTACTTC
-	TRBV27	-	TRBJ2-7	14	CASSPSRGPYEQYF	TGTGCCAGCAGTCCCAGCAGGGGTCCCTACGAGCAGTACTTC
TRBD1	TRBV27	once	TRBJ2-1	16	CASSAQGVGSYNEQFF	TGTGCCAGCAGCGCACAGGGGGTTGGGTCCTACAATGAGCAGTTCTTC
-	TRBV6-5	-	TRBJ2-5	15	CASSSRQALAGTQYF	TGTGCCAGCAGTTCCCGACAGGCCCTCGCGGGGACCCAGTACTTC
-	TRBV11-2	-	TRBJ2-6	15	CASSLRGSGANVLTF	TGTGCCAGCAGCCTTCGGGGTTCTGGGGCCAACGTCCTGACTTTC
TRBD2	TRBV18	once	TRBJ2-3	14	CASSPPPSGGVQYF	TGTGCCAGCTCACCACCGCCTAGCGGGGGAGTGCAGTATTTT
-	TRBV28	-	TRBJ1-2	13	CASTEGGSDGYTF	TGTGCCAGCACCGAGGGGGGGAGCGATGGCTACACCTTC
-	TRBV28	-	TRBJ2-1	15	CASSLSGTVINEQFF	TGTGCCAGCAGTTTATCCGGCACAGTTATTAATGAGCAGTTCTTC
-	TRBV12-3/TRBV12-4	-	TRBJ1-4	13	CASSFKGNEKLFF	TGTGCCAGCAGTTTTAAGGGGAATGAAAAACTGTTTTTT
TRBD2	TRBV5-1	-	TRBJ2-2	17	CASSLALAGGNTGELFF	TGCGCCAGCAGCTTGGCGCTAGCGGGAGGGAACACCGGGGAGCTGTTTTTT
TRBD1	TRBV19	-	TRBJ1-5	17	CASRETGRGLGNQPQHF	TGTGCCAGTAGGGAGACAGGGCGGGGTTTGGGCAATCAGCCCCAGCATTTT
TRBD1	TRBV12-3/TRBV12-4	few	TRBJ1-5	13	CASQGQGDQPQHF	TGTGCCTCCCAGGGACAGGGCGATCAGCCCCAGCATTTT
-	TRBV29-1	-	TRBJ2-5	15	CSVTVPGLNLETQYF	TGCAGCGTGACCGTACCGGGACTCAACCTAGAGACCCAGTACTTC
TRBD1	TRBV18	-	TRBJ2-5	13	CASSRDREETQYF	TGTGCCAGCTCACGAGACAGGGAAGAGACCCAGTACTTC
TRBD2	TRBV5-4	-	TRBJ2-2	16	CASSLVGGRNTGELFF	TGTGCCAGCAGCTTGGTAGGCGGGAGGAACACCGGGGAGCTGTTTTTT
-	TRBV14	-	TRBJ2-5	14	CASSQSRLKETQYF	TGTGCCAGCAGCCAAAGCCGGTTGAAAGAGACCCAGTACTTC
-	TRBV27	-	TRBJ2-7	14	CASSLKVAVYEQYF	TGTGCCAGCAGTTTGAAGGTGGCGGTCTACGAGCAGTACTTC
-	TRBV7-9	-	TRBJ1-2	12	CASSTGPRGYTF	TGTGCCAGCAGCACAGGCCCCCGAGGCTACACCTTC
-	TRBV7-9	-	TRBJ1-6	16	CASGARVPTGNSPLHF	TGTGCCAGCGGGGCAAGGGTCCCAACAGGGAATTCACCCCTCCACTTT
-	TRBV3-1/TRBV3-2	-	TRBJ1-2	12	CASSQDWRGYTF	TGTGCCAGCAGCCAAGATTGGAGGGGCTACACCTTC
-	TRBV29-1	-	TRBJ2-3	14	CSVEDRARADTQYF	TGCAGCGTTGAAGATCGAGCCCGGGCGGATACGCAGTATTTT
-	TRBV4-3	-	TRBJ2-1	16	CASSLAAGINSGEQFF	TGCGCCAGCAGCCTGGCTGCGGGGATTAATTCGGGTGAGCAGTTCTTC
-	TRBV5-1	-	TRBJ1-2	15	CASSSGPRTDHGYTF	TGCGCCAGCAGCTCAGGACCGAGGACGGACCATGGCTACACCTTC
-	TRBV21-1	few	TRBJ1-5	14	CASSKEPGGQPQHF	TGTGCCAGCAGCAAAGAGCCAGGTGGTCAGCCCCAGCATTTT
TRBD1	TRBV3-1/TRBV3-2	-	TRBJ1-3	18	CASSPQDRGSLSGNTIYF	TGTGCCAGCAGCCCCCAGGACAGGGGCTCCCTCTCTGGAAACACCATATATTTT
-	TRBV15	-	TRBJ2-5	14	CATSREQRGETQYF	TGTGCCACCAGCAGAGAACAGCGAGGAGAGACCCAGTACTTC
TRBD2	TRBV28	-	TRBJ2-7	16	CASSAWGVSGTYEQYF	TGTGCCAGCAGCGCCTGGGGGGTTAGCGGGACCTACGAGCAGTACTTC
-	TRBV5-4	-	TRBJ2-7	14	CASSTGTPLYEQYF	TGTGCCAGCAGCACCGGGACTCCCCTCTACGAGCAGTACTTC
TRBD1	TRBV6-5	once	TRBJ1-3	14	CASGDRSSGNTIYF	TGTGCCAGCGGGGACAGGAGCTCTGGAAACACCATATATTTT
-	TRBV7-9	few	TRBJ1-2	14	CASSAGGDFYGYTF	TGTGCCAGCAGCGCCGGTGGGGACTTCTATGGCTACACCTTC
TRBD1	TRBV20-1	-	TRBJ1-2	15	CSASDTGGANYGYTF	TGCAGTGCTAGTGATACAGGGGGAGCTAACTATGGCTACACCTTC
TRBD2	TRBV5-6	few	TRBJ2-7	13	CASSPGGAREQYF	TGTGCCAGCAGTCCCGGGGGGGCCCGGGAGCAGTACTTC
TRBD1	TRBV7-9	-	TRBJ2-3	15	CASSLDRTSTDTQYF	TGTGCCAGCAGCTTGGACAGGACTAGCACAGATACGCAGTATTTT
-	TRBV7-9	-	TRBJ1-1	15	CASSNNGERGTEAFF	TGTGCCAGCAGCAATAATGGGGAGAGGGGGACTGAAGCTTTCTTT
-	TRBV6-5	-	TRBJ2-7	14	CASSYSRNRNEQYF	TGTGCCAGCAGTTACTCGAGAAATAGGAACGAGCAGTACTTC
TRBD1	TRBV28	-	TRBJ1-3	16	CASSSPDRGAPNTIYF	TGTGCCAGCAGTAGCCCCGACAGGGGAGCCCCAAACACCATATATTTT
TRBD2	TRBV6-5	few	TRBJ2-1	13	CASRGTTRKEQFF	TGTGCCAGCAGGGGGACTACCCGAAAGGAGCAGTTCTTC